This T cell receptor beta chain was documented in a study of identical twins. With 0 bases removed from V and 8 bases from J, the gap between germline ends came to 16 bases. Germline CDR1 reads SGHRS; CDR2 reads YFSETQ. CDR3 length: 15 residues. TCRdb reprocessed the 5' RACE reads via MiXCR and lists one record per CDR3 protein. The table lists around 490,000 distinct CDR3 sequences, about 20% of them singletons. This clonotype was seen a few times. These data were likewise used in another study, on yellow fever vaccine responses in identical twins.

The TCR originated in a woman under 30 in good health. V gene TRBV5-1 combines with J gene TRBJ2-3, with D perhaps being TRBD1 or TRBD2 (5 bases each). The sample was CD4+ T cells sorted from blood. Here the CDR3 DNA reads TGCGCCAGCAGCTTGGAAGGGGCCTGGGCGGGTACGCAGTATTTT. Its protein is CASSLEGAWAGTQYF.